This record concerns one T cell receptor beta chain sequence. The antigen remains unidentified. Clones were sequenced by immunoSEQ multiplex PCR, and TCRdb holds only the in-frame ones, with some missing. The sample has some 97,000 clones; over 75% are singletons. Germline assignment: CDR1 LNHDA and CDR2 SQIVND (reference sequence). There are 16 residues in the CDR3. V lost 9 bases to trimming and J lost 3 bases, with 21 bases between them. The data were taken from a study of identifying expanded T cells in peripheral blood. Findings and limits, study-wide: Across healthy donors, higher total template counts meant significantly greater roughly 2-week count variance.

The chain is built from TRBV19 and TRBJ2-1, with D perhaps TRBD1 (5 bases). The receptor comes from a person between 18 and 70 years old in good health. Sequencing was done on a sample of blood. The CDR3 DNA is TGTGCCAGCACCCCTCAGTGGGGCGGCCTCTACAATGAGCAGTTCTTC. This translates into CASTPQWGGLYNEQFF.